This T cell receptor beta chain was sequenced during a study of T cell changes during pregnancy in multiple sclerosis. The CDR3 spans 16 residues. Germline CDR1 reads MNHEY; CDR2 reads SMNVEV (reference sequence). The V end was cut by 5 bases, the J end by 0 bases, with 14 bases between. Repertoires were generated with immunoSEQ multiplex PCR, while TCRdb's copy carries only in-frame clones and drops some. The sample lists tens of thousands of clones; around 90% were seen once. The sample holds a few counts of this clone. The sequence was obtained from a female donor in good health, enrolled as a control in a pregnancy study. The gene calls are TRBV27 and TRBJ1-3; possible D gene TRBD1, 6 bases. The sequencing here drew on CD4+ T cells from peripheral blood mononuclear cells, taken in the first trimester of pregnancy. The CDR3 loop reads CASSPAGTPSGNTIYF. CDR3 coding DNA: TGTGCCAGCAGTCCGGCCGGGACACCCTCTGGAAACACCATATATTTT.